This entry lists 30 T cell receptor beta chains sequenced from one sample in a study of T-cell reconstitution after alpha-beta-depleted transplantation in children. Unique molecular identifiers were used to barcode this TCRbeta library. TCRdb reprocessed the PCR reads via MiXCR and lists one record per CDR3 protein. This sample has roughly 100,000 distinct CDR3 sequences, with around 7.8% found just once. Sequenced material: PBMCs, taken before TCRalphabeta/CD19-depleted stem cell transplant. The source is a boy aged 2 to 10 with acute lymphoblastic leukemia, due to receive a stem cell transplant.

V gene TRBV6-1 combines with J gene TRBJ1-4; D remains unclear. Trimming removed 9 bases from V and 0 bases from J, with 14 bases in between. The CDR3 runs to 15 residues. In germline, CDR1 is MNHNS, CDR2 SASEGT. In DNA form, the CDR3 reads TGTGCCAGTCCATGGCCGGCTGCAACTAATGAAAAACTGTTTTTT. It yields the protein CASPWPAATNEKLFF.

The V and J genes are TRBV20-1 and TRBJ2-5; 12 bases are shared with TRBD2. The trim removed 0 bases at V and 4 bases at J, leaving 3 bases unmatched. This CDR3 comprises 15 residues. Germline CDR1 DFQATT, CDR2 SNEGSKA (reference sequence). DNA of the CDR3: TGCAGTGCTAGAGATGGGGGACTAGCGGGAGAGACCCAGTACTTC. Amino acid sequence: CSARDGGLAGETQYF.

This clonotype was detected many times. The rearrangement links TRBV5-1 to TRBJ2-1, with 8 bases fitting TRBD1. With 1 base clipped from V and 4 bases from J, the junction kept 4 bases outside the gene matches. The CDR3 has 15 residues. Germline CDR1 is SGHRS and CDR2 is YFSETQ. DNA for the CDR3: TGCGCCAGCAGCTTGTCGGACAGGGTTTACAATGAGCAGTTCTTC. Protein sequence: CASSLSDRVYNEQFF.

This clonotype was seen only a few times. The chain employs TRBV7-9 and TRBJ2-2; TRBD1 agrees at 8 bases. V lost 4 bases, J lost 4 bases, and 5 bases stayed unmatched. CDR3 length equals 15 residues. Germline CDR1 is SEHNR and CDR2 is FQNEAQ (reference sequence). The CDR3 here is CASSSTGAGTGELFF. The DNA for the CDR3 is TGTGCCAGCAGCTCGACAGGGGCAGGCACCGGGGAGCTGTTTTTT. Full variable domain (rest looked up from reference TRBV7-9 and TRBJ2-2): DTGVSQNPRHKITKRGQNVTFRCDPISEHNRLYWYRQTLGQGPEFLTYFQNEAQLEKSRLLSDRFSAERPKGSFSTLEIQRTEQGDSAMYLCASSSTGAGTGELFFGEGSRLTVL.

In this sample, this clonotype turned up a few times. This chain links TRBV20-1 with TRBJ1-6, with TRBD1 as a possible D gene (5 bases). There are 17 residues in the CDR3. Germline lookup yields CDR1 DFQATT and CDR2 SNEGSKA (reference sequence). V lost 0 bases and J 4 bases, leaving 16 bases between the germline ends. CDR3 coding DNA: TGCAGTGCTAGAGAGGGGACGTCGGCTCCTTATAATTCACCCCTCCACTTT. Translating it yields CSAREGTSAPYNSPLHF.

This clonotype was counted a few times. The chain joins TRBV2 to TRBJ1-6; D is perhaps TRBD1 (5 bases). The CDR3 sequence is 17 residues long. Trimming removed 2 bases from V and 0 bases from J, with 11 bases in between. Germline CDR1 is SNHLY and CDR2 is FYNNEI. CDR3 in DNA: TGTGCCAGCAGTGAAAAGGGACGGAGCTCCTATAATTCACCCCTCCACTTT. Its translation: CASSEKGRSSYNSPLHF. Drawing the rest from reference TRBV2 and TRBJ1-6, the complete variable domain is EPEVTQTPSHQVTQMGQEVILRCVPISNHLYFYWYRQILGQKVEFLVSFYNNEISEKSEIFDDQFSVERPDGSNFTLKIRSTKLEDSAMYFCASSEKGRSSYNSPLHFGNGTRLTVT.

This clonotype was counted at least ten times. The CDR3 sequence is CASRTDGLSNQPQHF. CDR3 in DNA: TGTGCCAGCAGGACCGACGGCCTTAGCAATCAGCCCCAGCATTTT. The V call is TRBV6-2 or TRBV6-3, the J call TRBJ1-5; no reliable D call. Looked up from germline, CDR1 is MNHEY and CDR2 is SVGEGT. Trimming cost V 6 bases and J 0 bases, with 12 bases left between them. CDR3 length: 15 amino acids.

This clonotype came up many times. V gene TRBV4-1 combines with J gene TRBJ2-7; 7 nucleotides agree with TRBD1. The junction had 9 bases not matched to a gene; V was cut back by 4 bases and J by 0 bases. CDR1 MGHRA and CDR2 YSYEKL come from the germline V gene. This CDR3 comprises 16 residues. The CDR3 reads CASSPSLTGLSYEQYF. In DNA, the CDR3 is TGCGCCAGCAGCCCTAGCCTGACAGGGCTCTCCTACGAGCAGTACTTC.

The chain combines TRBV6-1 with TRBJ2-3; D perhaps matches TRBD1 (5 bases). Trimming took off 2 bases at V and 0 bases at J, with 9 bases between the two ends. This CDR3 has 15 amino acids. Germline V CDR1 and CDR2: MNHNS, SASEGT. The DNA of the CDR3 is TGTGCCAGCAGTGAATTAGGGGCGAGCACAGATACGCAGTATTTT. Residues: CASSELGASTDTQYF.

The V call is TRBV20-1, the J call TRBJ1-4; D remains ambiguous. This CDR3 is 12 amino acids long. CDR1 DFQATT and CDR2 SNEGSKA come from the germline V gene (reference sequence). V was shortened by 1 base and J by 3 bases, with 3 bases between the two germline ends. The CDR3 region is CSARGSNEKLFF. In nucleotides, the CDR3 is TGCAGTGCTAGAGGCTCTAATGAAAAACTGTTTTTT.

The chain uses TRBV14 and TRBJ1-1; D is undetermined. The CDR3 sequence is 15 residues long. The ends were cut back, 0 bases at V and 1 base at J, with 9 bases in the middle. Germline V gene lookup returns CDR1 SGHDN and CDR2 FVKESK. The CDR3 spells CASSQDWGRNTEAFF. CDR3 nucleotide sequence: TGTGCCAGCAGCCAAGATTGGGGAAGGAACACTGAAGCTTTCTTT. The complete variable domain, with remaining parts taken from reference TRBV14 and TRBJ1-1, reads EAGVTQFPSHSVIEKGQTVTLRCDPISGHDNLYWYRRVMGKEIKFLLHFVKESKQDESGMPNNRFLAERTGGTYSTLKVQPAELEDSGVYFCASSQDWGRNTEAFFGQGTRLTVV.

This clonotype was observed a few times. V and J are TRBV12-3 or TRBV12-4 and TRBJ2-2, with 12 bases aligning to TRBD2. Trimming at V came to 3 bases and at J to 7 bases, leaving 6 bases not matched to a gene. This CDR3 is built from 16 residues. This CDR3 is CASSLGTSGGIGELFF. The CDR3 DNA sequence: TGTGCCAGCAGTTTGGGTACTAGCGGGGGGATCGGGGAGCTGTTTTTT.

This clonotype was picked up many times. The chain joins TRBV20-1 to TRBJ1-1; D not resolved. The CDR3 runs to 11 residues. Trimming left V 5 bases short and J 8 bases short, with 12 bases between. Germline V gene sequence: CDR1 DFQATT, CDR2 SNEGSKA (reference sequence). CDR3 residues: CSASSKGEAFF. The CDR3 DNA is TGCAGTGCTTCCTCCAAAGGCGAAGCTTTCTTT.

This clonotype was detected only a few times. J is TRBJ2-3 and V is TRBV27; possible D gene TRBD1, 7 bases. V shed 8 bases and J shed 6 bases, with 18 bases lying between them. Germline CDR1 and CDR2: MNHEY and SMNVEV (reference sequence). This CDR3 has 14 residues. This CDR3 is CASRGTASRDTQYF. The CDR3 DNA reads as TGTGCCAGCCGCGGGACAGCCTCCAGGGATACGCAGTATTTT.

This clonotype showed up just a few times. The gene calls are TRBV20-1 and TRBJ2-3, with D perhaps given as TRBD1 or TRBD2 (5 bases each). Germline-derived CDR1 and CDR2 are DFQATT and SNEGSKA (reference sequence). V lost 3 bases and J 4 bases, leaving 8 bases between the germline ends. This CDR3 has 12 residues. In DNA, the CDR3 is TGCAGTGCTAGGGGGACGCCAGATACGCAGTATTTT. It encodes CSARGTPDTQYF.

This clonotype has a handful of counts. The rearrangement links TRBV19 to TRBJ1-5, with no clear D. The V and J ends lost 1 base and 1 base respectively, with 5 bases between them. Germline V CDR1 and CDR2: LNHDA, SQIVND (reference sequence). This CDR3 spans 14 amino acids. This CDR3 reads CASSIVASNQPQHF. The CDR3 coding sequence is TGTGCCAGTAGTATAGTAGCCAGCAATCAGCCCCAGCATTTT. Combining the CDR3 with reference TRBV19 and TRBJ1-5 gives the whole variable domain DGGITQSPKYLFRKEGQNVTLSCEQNLNHDAMYWYRQDPGQGLRLIYYSQIVNDFQKGDIAEGYSVSREKKESFPLTVTSAQKNPTAFYLCASSIVASNQPQHFGDGTRLSIL.

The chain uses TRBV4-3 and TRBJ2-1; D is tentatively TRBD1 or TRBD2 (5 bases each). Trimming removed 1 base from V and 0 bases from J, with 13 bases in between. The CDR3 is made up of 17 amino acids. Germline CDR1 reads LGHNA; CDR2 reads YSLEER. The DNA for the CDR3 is TGCGCCAGCAGCCAAGCCCTCGGGGCCACCTCCTACAATGAGCAGTTCTTC. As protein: CASSQALGATSYNEQFF.

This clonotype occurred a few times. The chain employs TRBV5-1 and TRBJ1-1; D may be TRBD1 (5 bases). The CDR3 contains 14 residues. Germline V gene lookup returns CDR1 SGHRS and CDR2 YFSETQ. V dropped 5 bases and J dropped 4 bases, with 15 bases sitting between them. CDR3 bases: TGCGCCAGCAGGCGAGGGGAGGTGGTCACTGAAGCTTTCTTT. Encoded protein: CASRRGEVVTEAFF.

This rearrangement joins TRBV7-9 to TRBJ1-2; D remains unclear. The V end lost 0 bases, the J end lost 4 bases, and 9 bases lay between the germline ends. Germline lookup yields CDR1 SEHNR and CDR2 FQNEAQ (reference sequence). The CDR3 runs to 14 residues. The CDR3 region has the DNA TGTGCCAGCAGCTTAGCTTCGTGGGCCTATGGCTACACCTTC. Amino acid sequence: CASSLASWAYGYTF.

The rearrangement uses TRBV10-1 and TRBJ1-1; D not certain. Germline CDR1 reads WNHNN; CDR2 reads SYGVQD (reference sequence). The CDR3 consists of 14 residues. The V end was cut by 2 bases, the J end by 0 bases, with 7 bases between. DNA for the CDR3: TGCGCCAGCAGTGAGGCACGGTTGAACACTGAAGCTTTCTTT. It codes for CASSEARLNTEAFF.

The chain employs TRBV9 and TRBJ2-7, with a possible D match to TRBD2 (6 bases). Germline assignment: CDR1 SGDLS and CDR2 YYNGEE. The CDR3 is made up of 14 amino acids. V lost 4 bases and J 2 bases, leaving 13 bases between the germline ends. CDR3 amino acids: CASSPGSGPYEQYF. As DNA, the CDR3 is TGTGCCAGCAGCCCCGGAAGCGGGCCCTACGAGCAGTACTTC.

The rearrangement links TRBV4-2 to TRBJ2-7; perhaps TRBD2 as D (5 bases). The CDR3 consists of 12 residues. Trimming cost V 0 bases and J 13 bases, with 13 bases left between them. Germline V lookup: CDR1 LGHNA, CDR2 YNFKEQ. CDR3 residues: CASSQDPRTFYF. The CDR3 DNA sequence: TGTGCCAGCAGCCAAGACCCCCGGACTTTTTACTTC.

The CDR3 region has the DNA TGCGCCAGCAGCGCCAGAACGGGATTTAACTATGGCTACACCTTC. It codes for CASSARTGFNYGYTF. V usage is TRBV5-1 and J usage is TRBJ1-2; no definite D call. Germline values: CDR1 SGHRS, CDR2 YFSETQ. The CDR3 contains 15 residues. The germline V and J ends were trimmed by 4 bases and 1 base, with 14 bases remaining between them.

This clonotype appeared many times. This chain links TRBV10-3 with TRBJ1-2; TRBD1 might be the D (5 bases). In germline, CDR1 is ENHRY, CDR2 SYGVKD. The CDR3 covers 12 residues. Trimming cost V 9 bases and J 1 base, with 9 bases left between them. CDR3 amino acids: CAIGRGNYGYTF. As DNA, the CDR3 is TGTGCCATTGGGAGGGGTAACTATGGCTACACCTTC.

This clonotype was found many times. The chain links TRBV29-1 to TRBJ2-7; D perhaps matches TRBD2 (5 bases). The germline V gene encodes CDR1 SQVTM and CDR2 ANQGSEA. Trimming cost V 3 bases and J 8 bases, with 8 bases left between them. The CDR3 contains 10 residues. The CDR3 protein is CSVDVGKQYF. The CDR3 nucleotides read TGCAGCGTTGATGTCGGGAAGCAGTACTTC.

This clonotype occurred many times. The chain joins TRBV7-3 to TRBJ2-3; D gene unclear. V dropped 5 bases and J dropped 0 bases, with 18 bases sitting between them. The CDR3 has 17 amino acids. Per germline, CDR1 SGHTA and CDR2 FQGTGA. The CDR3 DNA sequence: TGTGCCAGCAGCCCAAGGCCCCTCCGGCCGAGCACAGATACGCAGTATTTT. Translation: CASSPRPLRPSTDTQYF.

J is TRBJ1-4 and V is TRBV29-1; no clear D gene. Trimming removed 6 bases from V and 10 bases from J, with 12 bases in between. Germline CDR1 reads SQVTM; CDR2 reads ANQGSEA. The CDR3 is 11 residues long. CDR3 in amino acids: CSVPQFGKLFF. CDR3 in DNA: TGCAGCGTCCCCCAATTCGGAAAACTGTTTTTT.

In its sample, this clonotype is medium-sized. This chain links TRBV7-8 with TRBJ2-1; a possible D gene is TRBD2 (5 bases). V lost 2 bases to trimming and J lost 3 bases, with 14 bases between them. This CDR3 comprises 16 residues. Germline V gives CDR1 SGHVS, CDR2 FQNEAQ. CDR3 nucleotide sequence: TGTGCCAGCAGCTTACCCGCCGGGAAAAACTACAATGAGCAGTTCTTC. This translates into CASSLPAGKNYNEQFF.

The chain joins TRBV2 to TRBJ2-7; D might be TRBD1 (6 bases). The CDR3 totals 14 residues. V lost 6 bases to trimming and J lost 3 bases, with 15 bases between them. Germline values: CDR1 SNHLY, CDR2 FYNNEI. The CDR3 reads CASRDRWGNYEQYF. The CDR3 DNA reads TGTGCCAGCAGAGACAGGTGGGGGAACTACGAGCAGTACTTC.

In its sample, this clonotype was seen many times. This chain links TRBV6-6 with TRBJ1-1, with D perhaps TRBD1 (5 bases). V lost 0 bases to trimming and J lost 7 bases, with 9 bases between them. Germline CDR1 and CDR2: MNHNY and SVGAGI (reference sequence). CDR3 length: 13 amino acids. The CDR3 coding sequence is TGTGCCAGCAGTTACTCAACAGGTGTTGAAGCTTTCTTT. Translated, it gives CASSYSTGVEAFF.